This T cell receptor (beta chain) was profiled in a study of blood T cell repertoires in COVID-19. Across the study: The United States, Italy and Spain were the sources of the acute and convalescent COVID-19 samples.

Original processing methods: Researchers report that nucleated cell counts were estimated from reference gene primer amplification. Method: immunoSEQ multiplex PCR; TCRdb's copy keeps in-frame clones and lacks some. V and J calls and clone size are given by that table; D and trimming were obtained from the DNA. Of 210,000 or so clones listed, 84% are singletons. The sequence came from a woman of 80 years or more with active or convalescent COVID-19. The specimen sequenced was peripheral blood.

The CDR3 region is CASSLYSQETQYF. CDR3 DNA: TGTGCCAGCAGCTTGTACAGCCAAGAGACCCAGTACTTC. The chain carries TRBV5-5 and TRBJ2-5; D is undetermined. The V and J ends lost 1 base and 1 base respectively, with 5 bases between them. Germline V gene lookup returns CDR1 SGHKS and CDR2 YYEKEE (reference sequence). The length of the CDR3 is 13 residues. Together with reference TRBV5-5 and TRBJ2-5, the CDR3 gives the full variable domain: DAGVTQSPTHLIKTRGQQVTLRCSPISGHKSVSWYQQVLGQGPQFIFQYYEKEERGRGNFPDRFSARQFPNYSSELNVNALLLGDSALYLCASSLYSQETQYFGPGTRLLVL.